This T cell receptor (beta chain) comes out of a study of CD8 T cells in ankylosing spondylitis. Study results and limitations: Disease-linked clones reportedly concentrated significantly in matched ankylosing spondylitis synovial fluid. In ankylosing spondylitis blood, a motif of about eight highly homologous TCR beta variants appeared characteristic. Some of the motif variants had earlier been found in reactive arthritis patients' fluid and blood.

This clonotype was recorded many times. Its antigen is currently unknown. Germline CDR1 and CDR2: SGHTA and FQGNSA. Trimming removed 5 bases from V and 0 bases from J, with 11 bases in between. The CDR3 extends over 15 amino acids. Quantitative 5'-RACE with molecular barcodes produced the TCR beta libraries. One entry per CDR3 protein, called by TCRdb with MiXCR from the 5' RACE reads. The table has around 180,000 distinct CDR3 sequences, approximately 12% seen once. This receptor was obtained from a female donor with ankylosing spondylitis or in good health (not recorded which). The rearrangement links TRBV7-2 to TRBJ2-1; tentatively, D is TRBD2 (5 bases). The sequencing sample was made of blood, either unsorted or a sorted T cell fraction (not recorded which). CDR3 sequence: CASSPDLGSYNEQFF. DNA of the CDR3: TGTGCCAGCAGCCCGGACTTGGGCTCCTACAATGAGCAGTTCTTC.